Following are 9 T cell receptor beta chains from one sample sequenced in a study of T cells in Graves' hyperthyroidism and ophthalmopathy. The TCR beta CDR3 regions underwent amplification using RNA transcripts as the source. The HTBI primer set drove a first-round RT-PCR of the TCR CDR3. TCRdb reprocessed the multiplex PCR reads with MiXCR, giving one entry per CDR3 protein. The sample holds a few hundred thousand distinct CDR3 sequences, under 60% seen once. The sequencing sample was made of peripheral blood or thyroid tissue (not recorded which). The receptor set was obtained from a woman aged 18-29 years with Graves' hyperthyroidism.

This chain connects TRBV24-1 to TRBJ2-2; a weak D match, TRBD2 (6 bases). Germline assignment: CDR1 KGHDR and CDR2 SFDVKD. V was clipped by 4 bases and J by 1 base, with 12 bases between them. This CDR3 contains 16 residues. As DNA, the CDR3 is TGTGCCACCAGTGAGACGCGGGACGGGAACACCGGGGAGCTGTTTTTT. Amino acids: CATSETRDGNTGELFF.

This clonotype has only one observation. V usage is TRBV10-3 and J usage is TRBJ1-2; the D is unclear. The CDR3 extends over 14 amino acids. The germline V gene encodes CDR1 ENHRY and CDR2 SYGVKD. Trimming took 3 bases from V and 6 from J, leaving 14 bases between them. Here the CDR3 reads CAISDEGRLNGYTF. In DNA form, the CDR3 reads TGTGCCATCAGTGACGAGGGTCGACTGAATGGCTACACCTTC.

The chain has TRBV9 and TRBJ1-6; 7 bases match TRBD1. Germline V gene data show CDR1 as SGDLS and CDR2 as YYNGEE. The CDR3 covers 16 residues. The trim removed 4 bases at V and 7 bases at J, leaving 11 bases unmatched. The CDR3 DNA reads TGTGCCAGCAGCTCAGTTACAGGGGAGCGCAATTCACCCCTCCACTTT. Protein product: CASSSVTGERNSPLHF.

V is TRBV5-1 and J is TRBJ1-2; TRBD1 agrees at 9 bases. The CDR3 contains 14 residues. V trimming: 2 bases; J trimming: 6 bases; junction bases outside the gene matches: 5. Germline lookup yields CDR1 SGHRS and CDR2 YFSETQ. The CDR3 spells CASSFPGQGNGYTF. CDR3 bases: TGCGCCAGCAGCTTTCCGGGACAGGGAAATGGCTACACCTTC.

The V call is TRBV10-3, the J call TRBJ2-7, with TRBD2 as a possible D gene (6 bases). Germline CDR1 ENHRY, CDR2 SYGVKD. Trimming left V 5 bases short and J 2 bases short, with 16 bases between. The CDR3 is 15 amino acids. The CDR3 bases are TGTGCCATCAGTAGCCAACGCGGGACCCCCTACGAGCAGTACTTC. Its protein product is CAISSQRGTPYEQYF.

This clonotype was seen repeatedly, ten times or more. V is TRBV6-5 and J is TRBJ2-5, with D perhaps TRBD2 (6 bases). The CDR3 has 11 amino acids. Looked up from germline, CDR1 is MNHEY and CDR2 is SVGAGI. Trimming removed 11 bases from V and 3 bases from J, with 10 bases in between. The CDR3 DNA is TGTGCCCAATTAGCGGAAGAGACCCAGTACTTC. Its translation is CAQLAEETQYF.

The chain links TRBV7-3 to TRBJ2-2; D remains ambiguous. Trimming cost V 5 bases and J 1 base, with 11 bases left between them. CDR3 length equals 15 residues. Per germline, CDR1 SGHTA and CDR2 FQGTGA. CDR3 coding DNA: TGTGCCAGCAGCGTAGAAGGTCAGAACACCGGGGAGCTGTTTTTT. It codes for CASSVEGQNTGELFF.

This clonotype was counted many times. The gene calls are TRBV20-1 and TRBJ2-6; 7 bases agree with TRBD1. There are 15 residues in the CDR3. The J segment lost 6 bases and the V segment lost 6 bases, leaving 11 bases of the junction unmatched. Germline CDR1 and CDR2: DFQATT and SNEGSKA (reference sequence). The CDR3 region is CSATGATGSANVLTF. CDR3 nucleotides: TGCAGTGCCACAGGGGCGACTGGATCGGCCAACGTCCTGACTTTC.

The table lists this clonotype with many counts. This chain joins TRBV29-1 and TRBJ2-2; unclear D gene. The CDR3 length is 13 residues. Trimming cost V 4 bases and J 4 bases, with 10 bases left between them. Germline assignment: CDR1 SQVTM and CDR2 ANQGSEA. CDR3 DNA: TGCAGCGTTGCAATGGTAGGCACCGGGGAGCTGTTTTTT. This gives the protein CSVAMVGTGELFF.